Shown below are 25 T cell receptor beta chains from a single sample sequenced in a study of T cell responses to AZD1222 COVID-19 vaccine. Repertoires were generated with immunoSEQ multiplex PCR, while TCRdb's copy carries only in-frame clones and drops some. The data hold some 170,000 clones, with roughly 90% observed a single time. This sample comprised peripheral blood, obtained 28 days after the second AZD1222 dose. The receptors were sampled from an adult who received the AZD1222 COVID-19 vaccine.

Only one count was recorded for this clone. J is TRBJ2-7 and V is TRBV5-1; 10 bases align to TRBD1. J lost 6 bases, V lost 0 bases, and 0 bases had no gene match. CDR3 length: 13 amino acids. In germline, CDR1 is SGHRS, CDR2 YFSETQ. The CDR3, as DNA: TGCGCCAGCAGCTTGGGGACAGGGGGCGAGCAGTACTTC. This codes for CASSLGTGGEQYF.

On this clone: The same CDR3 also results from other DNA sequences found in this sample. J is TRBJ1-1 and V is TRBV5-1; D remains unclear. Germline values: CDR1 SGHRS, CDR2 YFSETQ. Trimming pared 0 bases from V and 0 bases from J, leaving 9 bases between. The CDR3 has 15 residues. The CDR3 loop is CASSLGAGMNTEAFF. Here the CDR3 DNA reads TGCGCCAGCAGCTTGGGAGCGGGTATGAACACTGAAGCTTTCTTT.

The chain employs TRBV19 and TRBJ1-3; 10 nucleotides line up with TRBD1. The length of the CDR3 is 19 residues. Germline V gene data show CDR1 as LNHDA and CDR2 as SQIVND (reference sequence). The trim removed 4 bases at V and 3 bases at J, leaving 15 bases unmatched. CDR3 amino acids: CASSRISGTGANFGNTIYF. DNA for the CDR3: TGTGCCAGTAGTAGGATCTCCGGGACAGGGGCCAACTTTGGAAACACCATATATTTT.

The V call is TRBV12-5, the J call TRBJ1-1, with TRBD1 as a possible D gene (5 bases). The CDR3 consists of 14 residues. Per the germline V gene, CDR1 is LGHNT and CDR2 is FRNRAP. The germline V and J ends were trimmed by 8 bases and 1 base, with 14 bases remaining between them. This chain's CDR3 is CASLAWGSNTEAFF. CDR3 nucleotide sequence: TGTGCTAGTTTGGCGTGGGGGTCGAACACTGAAGCTTTCTTT.

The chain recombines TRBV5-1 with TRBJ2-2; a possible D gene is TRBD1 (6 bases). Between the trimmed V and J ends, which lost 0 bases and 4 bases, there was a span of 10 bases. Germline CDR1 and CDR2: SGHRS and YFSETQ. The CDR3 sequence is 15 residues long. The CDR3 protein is CASSLATGITGELFF. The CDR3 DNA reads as TGCGCCAGCAGCTTGGCGACAGGAATCACCGGGGAGCTGTTTTTT.

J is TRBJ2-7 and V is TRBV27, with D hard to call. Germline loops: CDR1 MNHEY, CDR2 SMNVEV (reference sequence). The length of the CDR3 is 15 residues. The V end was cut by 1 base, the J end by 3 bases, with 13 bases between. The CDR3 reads CASSLYGLGGYEQYF. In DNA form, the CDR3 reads TGTGCCAGCAGTTTATACGGTCTGGGCGGCTACGAGCAGTACTTC.

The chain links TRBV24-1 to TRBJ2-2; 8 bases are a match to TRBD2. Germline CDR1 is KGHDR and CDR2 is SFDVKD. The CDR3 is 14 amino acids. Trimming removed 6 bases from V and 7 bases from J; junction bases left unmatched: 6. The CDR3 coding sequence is TGTGCCACCAGTTCGACCCGGGGGGGCGGGGAGCTGTTTTTT. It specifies CATSSTRGGGELFF.

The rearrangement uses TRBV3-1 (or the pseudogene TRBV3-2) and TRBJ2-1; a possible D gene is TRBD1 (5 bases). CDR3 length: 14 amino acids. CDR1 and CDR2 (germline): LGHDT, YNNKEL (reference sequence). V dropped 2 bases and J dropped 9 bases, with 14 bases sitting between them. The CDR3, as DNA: TGTGCCAGCAGCCAAACGACTCTAGGGGTTGAGCAGTTCTTC. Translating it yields CASSQTTLGVEQFF.

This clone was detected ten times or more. In nucleotides, the CDR3 is TGTGCCAGCAGTTCCCAGGGGTCTAAAGCTTTCTTT. Translating gives CASSSQGSKAFF. This chain uses TRBV7-3 with TRBJ1-1; D is possibly TRBD1 (6 bases). Per the germline V gene, CDR1 is SGHTA and CDR2 is FQGTGA. The ends were cut back, 6 bases at V and 9 bases at J, with 14 bases in the middle. This CDR3 is built from 12 residues.

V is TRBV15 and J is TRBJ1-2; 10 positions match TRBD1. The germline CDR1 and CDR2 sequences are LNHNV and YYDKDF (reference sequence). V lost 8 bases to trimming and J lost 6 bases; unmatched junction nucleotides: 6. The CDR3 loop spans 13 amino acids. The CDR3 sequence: CATYRDRGDGYTF. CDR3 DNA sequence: TGTGCCACCTACCGGGACAGGGGTGATGGCTACACCTTC.

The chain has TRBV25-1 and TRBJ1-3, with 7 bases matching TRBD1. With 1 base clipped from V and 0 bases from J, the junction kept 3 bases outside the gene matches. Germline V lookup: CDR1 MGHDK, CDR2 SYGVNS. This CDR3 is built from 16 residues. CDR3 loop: CASSEWGQRSGNTIYF. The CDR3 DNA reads TGTGCCAGCAGTGAATGGGGACAGCGCTCTGGAAACACCATATATTTT.

The CDR3 is CASSPRDSPPDTQYF. CDR3 bases: TGTGCCAGCAGCCCTAGGGACTCTCCCCCAGATACGCAGTATTTT. The V call is TRBV7-3, the J call TRBJ2-3; D possibly corresponds to TRBD2 (6 bases). V gave up 5 bases and J gave up 4 bases, with 16 bases separating them. Germline CDR1 and CDR2: SGHTA and FQGTGA. The CDR3 length is 15 residues.

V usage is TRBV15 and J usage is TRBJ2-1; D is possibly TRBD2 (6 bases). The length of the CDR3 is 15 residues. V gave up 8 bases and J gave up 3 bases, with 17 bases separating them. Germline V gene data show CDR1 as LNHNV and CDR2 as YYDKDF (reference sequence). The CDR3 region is CATSAGRQSYNEQFF. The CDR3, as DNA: TGTGCCACCTCAGCCGGGAGACAGAGCTACAATGAGCAGTTCTTC.

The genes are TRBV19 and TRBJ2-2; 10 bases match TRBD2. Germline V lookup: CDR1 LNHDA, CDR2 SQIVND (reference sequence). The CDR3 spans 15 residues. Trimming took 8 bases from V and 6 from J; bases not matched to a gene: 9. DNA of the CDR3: TGTGCCAGTTCCTCACTAGCGGGAAAGGCCGGGGAGCTGTTTTTT. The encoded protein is CASSSLAGKAGELFF.

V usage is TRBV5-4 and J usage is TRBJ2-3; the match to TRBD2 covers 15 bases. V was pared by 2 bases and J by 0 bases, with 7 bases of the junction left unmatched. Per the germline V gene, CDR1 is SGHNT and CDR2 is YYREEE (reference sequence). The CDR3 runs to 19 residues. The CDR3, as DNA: TGTGCCAGCAGCTTATTAGGACTAGCGGGAGGGCGGAGCACAGATACGCAGTATTTT. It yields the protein CASSLLGLAGGRSTDTQYF.

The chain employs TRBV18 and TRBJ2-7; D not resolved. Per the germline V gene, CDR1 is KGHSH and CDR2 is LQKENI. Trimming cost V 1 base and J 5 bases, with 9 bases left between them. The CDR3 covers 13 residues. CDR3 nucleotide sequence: TGTGCCAGCTCACCACGTGAAAGGGACGAGCAGTACTTC. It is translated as CASSPRERDEQYF.

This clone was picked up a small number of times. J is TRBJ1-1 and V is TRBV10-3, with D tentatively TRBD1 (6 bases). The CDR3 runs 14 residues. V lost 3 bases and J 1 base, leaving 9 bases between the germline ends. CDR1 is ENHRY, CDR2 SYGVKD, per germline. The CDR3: CAISDRGWNTEAFF. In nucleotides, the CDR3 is TGTGCCATCAGTGACAGGGGCTGGAACACTGAAGCTTTCTTT.

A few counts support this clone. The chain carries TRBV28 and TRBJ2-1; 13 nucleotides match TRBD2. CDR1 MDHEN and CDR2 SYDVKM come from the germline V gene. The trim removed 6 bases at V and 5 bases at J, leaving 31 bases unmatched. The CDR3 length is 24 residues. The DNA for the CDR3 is TGTGCCAGCAGACCCCATGGACAGAGGAAAGGGACTAGCGGGACCACCGCCAATAACAATGAGCAGTTCTTC. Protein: CASRPHGQRKGTSGTTANNNEQFF.

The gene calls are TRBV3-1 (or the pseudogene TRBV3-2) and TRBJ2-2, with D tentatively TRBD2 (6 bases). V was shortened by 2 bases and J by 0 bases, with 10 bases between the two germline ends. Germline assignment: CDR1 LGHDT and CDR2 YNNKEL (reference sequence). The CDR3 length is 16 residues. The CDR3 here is CASSQYSGANTGELFF. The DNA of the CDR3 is TGTGCCAGCAGCCAATATTCGGGGGCGAACACCGGGGAGCTGTTTTTT.

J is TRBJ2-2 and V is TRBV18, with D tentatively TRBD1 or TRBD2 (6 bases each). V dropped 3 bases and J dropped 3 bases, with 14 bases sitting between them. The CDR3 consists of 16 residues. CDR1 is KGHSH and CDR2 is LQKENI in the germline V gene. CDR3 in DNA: TGTGCCAGCTCACCCCCCCGGAGGGGGGACACCGGGGAGCTGTTTTTT. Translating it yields CASSPPRRGDTGELFF.

The CDR3 sequence: CASSLEGREYNEQFF. The DNA for the CDR3 is TGTGCCAGCAGCTTAGAGGGCAGGGAATACAATGAGCAGTTCTTC. This chain links TRBV11-2 with TRBJ2-1, with TRBD1 as a possible D gene (5 bases). The CDR3 totals 15 residues. V lost 0 bases, J lost 4 bases, and 10 bases lay in between. Germline loops: CDR1 SGHAT, CDR2 FQNNGV. The full variable domain, its missing parts supplied by reference TRBV11-2 and TRBJ2-1, is EAGVAQSPRYKIIEKRQSVAFWCNPISGHATLYWYQQILGQGPKLLIQFQNNGVVDDSQLPKDRFSAERLKGVDSTLKIQPAKLEDSAVYLCASSLEGREYNEQFFGPGTRLTVL.

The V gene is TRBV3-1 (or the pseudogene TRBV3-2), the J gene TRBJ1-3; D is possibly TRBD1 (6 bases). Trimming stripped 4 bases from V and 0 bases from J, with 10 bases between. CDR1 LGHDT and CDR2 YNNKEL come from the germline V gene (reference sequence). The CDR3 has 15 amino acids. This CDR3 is CASSLGGASGNTIYF. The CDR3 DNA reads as TGTGCCAGCAGCCTCGGGGGGGCCTCTGGAAACACCATATATTTT.

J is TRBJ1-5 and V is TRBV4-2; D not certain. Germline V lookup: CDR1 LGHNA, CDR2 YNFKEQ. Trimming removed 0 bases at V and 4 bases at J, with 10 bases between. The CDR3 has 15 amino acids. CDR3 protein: CASSQEVTANQPQHF. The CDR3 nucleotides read TGTGCCAGCAGCCAAGAAGTAACGGCGAATCAGCCCCAGCATTTT.

The chain's CDR3 is CASSSTGFSKYF. CDR3 nucleotides: TGTGCCAGCAGTTCTACTGGGTTTTCCAAGTACTTC. This chain links TRBV11-2 with TRBJ2-7; no reliable D call. CDR3 size: 12 residues. CDR1 and CDR2 from the germline V gene are SGHAT and FQNNGV. V lost 6 bases and J lost 11, with 17 bases in between.

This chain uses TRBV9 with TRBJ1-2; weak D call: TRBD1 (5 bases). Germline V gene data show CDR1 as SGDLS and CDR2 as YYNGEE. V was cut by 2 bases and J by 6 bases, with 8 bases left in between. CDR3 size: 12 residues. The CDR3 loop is CASSVPDNGYTF. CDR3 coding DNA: TGTGCCAGCAGCGTCCCGGACAATGGCTACACCTTC.